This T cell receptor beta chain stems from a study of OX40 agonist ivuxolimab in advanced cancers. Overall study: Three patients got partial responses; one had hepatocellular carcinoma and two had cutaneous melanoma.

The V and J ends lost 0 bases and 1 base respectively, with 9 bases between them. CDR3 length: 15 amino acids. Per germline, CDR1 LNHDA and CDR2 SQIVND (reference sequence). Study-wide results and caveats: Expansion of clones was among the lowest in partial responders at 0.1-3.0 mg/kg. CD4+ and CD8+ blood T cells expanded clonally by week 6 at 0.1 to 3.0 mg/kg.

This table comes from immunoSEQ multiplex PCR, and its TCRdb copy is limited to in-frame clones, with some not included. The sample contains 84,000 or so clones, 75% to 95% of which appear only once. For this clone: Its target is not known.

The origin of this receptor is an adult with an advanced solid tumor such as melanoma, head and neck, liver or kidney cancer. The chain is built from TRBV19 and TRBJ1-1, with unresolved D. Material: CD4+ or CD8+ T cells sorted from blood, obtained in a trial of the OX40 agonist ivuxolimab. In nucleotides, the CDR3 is TGTGCCAGTAGTATAGAGTTCCTGACGAACACTGAAGCTTTCTTT. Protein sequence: CASSIEFLTNTEAFF. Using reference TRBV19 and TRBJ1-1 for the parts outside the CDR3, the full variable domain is DGGITQSPKYLFRKEGQNVTLSCEQNLNHDAMYWYRQDPGQGLRLIYYSQIVNDFQKGDIAEGYSVSREKKESFPLTVTSAQKNPTAFYLCASSIEFLTNTEAFFGQGTRLTVV.